A single sample gave rise to the 21 T cell receptor beta chains below, sequenced in a study of blood T cells in healthy people across ages. Next came a second PCR, run for roughly 6 to 11 cycles, which used a sample-barcoded 5' primer along with a J-beta primer mix. TCRdb re-called the 5' RACE reads through MiXCR, storing one row per CDR3 protein. The table lists about 1,800,000 distinct CDR3 sequences, 25% to 30% of them singletons. Sample: blood. Every receptor here comes from a woman in her 30s in good health.

J is TRBJ2-1 and V is TRBV7-6; TRBD2 is a possible D gene (5 bases). Trimming pared 1 base from V and 13 bases from J, leaving 17 bases between. Germline assignment: CDR1 SGHVS and CDR2 FNYEAQ. The CDR3 extends over 14 amino acids. In nucleotides, the CDR3 is TGTGCCAGCAGCTTAGGTCGAGGGTTTGAGACCCAGTTCTTC. Its protein is CASSLGRGFETQFF.

In this sample, this clonotype turned up once. The conserved final phenylalanine or tryptophan is absent from the CDR3, which likely points to a read error. This chain uses TRBV12-3 or TRBV12-4 with TRBJ1-2; 8 nucleotides agree with TRBD1. After removal of 6 bases from V and 4 bases from J, the junction contained 10 bases not matched to a gene. This CDR3 comprises 15 residues. Written as DNA, the CDR3 is TGTGCCAGCAGACCCGGACAGGGAGGGACCTATGGCTACACCTGC. Its translation: CASRPGQGGTYGYTC.

The chain has TRBV15 and TRBJ2-3, with 7 bases lining up with TRBD1. Germline V gene data show CDR1 as LNHNV and CDR2 as YYDKDF (reference sequence). The J segment lost 3 bases and the V segment lost 0 bases, leaving 6 bases of the junction unmatched. This CDR3 spans 16 amino acids. CDR3 sequence reads: CATSRETGILTDTQYF. In DNA, the CDR3 is TGTGCCACCAGCAGAGAGACAGGGATATTAACAGATACGCAGTATTTT.

A note on this clonotype: The junction and the germline gene differ at one end; a read error may be behind it. The chain is built from TRBV5-1 and TRBJ2-7, with D uncertain. Per the germline V gene, CDR1 is SGHRS and CDR2 is YFSETQ. The CDR3 loop spans 15 amino acids. DNA of the CDR3: TGCGCCGGCAGCTTGGATGAGGCAAGGGTCTACGAGCAGTACTTC. Protein product: CAGSLDEARVYEQYF. Using reference TRBV5-1 and TRBJ2-7 for the parts outside the CDR3, the full variable domain is KAGVTQTPRYLIKTRGQQVTLSCSPISGHRSVSWYQQTPGQGLQFLFEYFSETQRNKGNFPGRFSGRQFSNSRSEMNVSTLELGDSALYLCAGSLDEARVYEQYFGPGTRLTVT.

The chain has TRBV12-3 or TRBV12-4 and TRBJ2-7; a weak D match, TRBD1 (5 bases). There are 18 residues in the CDR3. V was pared by 2 bases and J by 3 bases, with 23 bases between. CDR3 sequence (DNA): TGTGCCAGCAGTTTAAGGACACAGTTGCCTCGGTCCGACTACGAGCAGTACTTC. This translates into CASSLRTQLPRSDYEQYF.

This clonotype was found a few times. This rearrangement joins TRBV30 to TRBJ1-2; a possible D gene is TRBD1 (5 bases). Trimming cost V 2 bases and J 4 bases, with 17 bases left between them. The CDR3 loop spans 15 amino acids. The V gene's germline CDR1 is GTSNPN and CDR2 SVGIG (reference sequence). Here the CDR3 reads CAWSRGVSIGYGYTF. CDR3 DNA sequence: TGTGCCTGGAGTCGAGGGGTCTCCATCGGCTATGGCTACACCTTC.

This clonotype came up a few times. CDR3 in amino acids: CASSQPDNTDTQYF. The CDR3 DNA follows: TGTGCCAGCAGCCAGCCGGACAACACAGATACGCAGTATTTT. The chain couples TRBV4-2 to TRBJ2-3, with D maybe TRBD1 (5 bases). V lost 3 bases to trimming and J lost 2 bases, with 9 bases between them. Germline V gene data show CDR1 as LGHNA and CDR2 as YNFKEQ. This CDR3 is 14 amino acids long.

The chain carries TRBV7-2 and TRBJ1-5, with unresolved D. CDR1 and CDR2 from the germline V gene are SGHTA and FQGNSA. With 4 bases removed from V and 3 bases from J, the gap between germline ends came to 7 bases. The CDR3 spans 13 residues. CDR3 bases: TGTGCCAGCAGCTCCTGGCTCAATCAGCCCCAGCATTTT. Its protein product is CASSSWLNQPQHF.

This clonotype turned up a few times. The chain employs TRBV5-6 and TRBJ2-7; D is possibly TRBD1 (5 bases). The V end lost 3 bases, the J end lost 0 bases, and 10 bases lay between the germline ends. Germline assignment: CDR1 SGHDT and CDR2 YYEEEE. CDR3 length: 14 residues. CDR3 protein: CASSYMGPSYEQYF. CDR3 sequence (DNA): TGTGCCAGCAGCTACATGGGGCCCTCCTACGAGCAGTACTTC.

The chain combines TRBV5-1 with TRBJ2-7; maybe TRBD2 (5 bases). V lost 4 bases and J lost 7, with 18 bases in between. The germline CDR1 and CDR2 sequences are SGHRS and YFSETQ. There are 14 residues in the CDR3. CDR3: CASSPGQAAGEQYF. The CDR3 DNA reads as TGCGCCAGCAGCCCGGGCCAAGCGGCGGGTGAGCAGTACTTC.

This clonotype was seen just once. J is TRBJ2-7 and V is TRBV7-2, with a weak D call TRBD2 (5 bases). Germline CDR1 SGHTA, CDR2 FQGNSA. The CDR3 extends over 13 amino acids. Trimming removed 3 bases at V and 4 bases at J, with 10 bases between. The CDR3 loop reads CASSLRVEYEQYF. CDR3 in DNA: TGTGCCAGCAGCTTGAGGGTCGAATACGAGCAGTACTTC. The full variable domain, in which reference TRBV7-2 and TRBJ2-7 provide the parts outside the CDR3, is GAGVSQSPSNKVTEKGKDVELRCDPISGHTALYWYRQSLGQGLEFLIYFQGNSAPDKSGLPSDRFSAERTGGSVSTLTIQRTQQEDSAVYLCASSLRVEYEQYFGPGTRLTVT.

The chain links TRBV5-1 to TRBJ1-4; D uncertain. Trimming took 1 base from V and 0 from J, leaving 7 bases between them. Germline lookup yields CDR1 SGHRS and CDR2 YFSETQ. There are 15 residues in the CDR3. The DNA for the CDR3 is TGCGCCAGCAGCTTGAGCCAGCCAACTAATGAAAAACTGTTTTTT. Amino acids: CASSLSQPTNEKLFF.

The chain is built from TRBV20-1 and TRBJ2-7, with D possibly being TRBD2 (6 bases). V gave up 3 bases and J gave up 7 bases, with 16 bases separating them. Germline CDR1 DFQATT, CDR2 SNEGSKA (reference sequence). The length of the CDR3 is 13 residues. CDR3 coding DNA: TGCAGTGCTAGCTCTCAGAGCGGGTGGGAGCAGTACTTC. This encodes CSASSQSGWEQYF.

The genes are TRBV12-3 or TRBV12-4 and TRBJ1-1; D not certain. The CDR3 runs 12 residues. With 3 bases removed from V and 3 bases from J, the gap between germline ends came to 5 bases. CDR3 loop: CASSFLDTEAFF. Written as DNA, the CDR3 is TGTGCCAGCAGTTTCCTGGACACTGAAGCTTTCTTT.

The V gene is TRBV12-3 or TRBV12-4, the J gene TRBJ2-1; 7 nucleotides agree with TRBD1. J lost 7 bases, V lost 7 bases, and 4 bases had no gene match. CDR3 length: 12 amino acids. This chain's CDR3 is CASIGGQNEQFF. The CDR3 DNA follows: TGTGCCAGCATAGGGGGACAGAATGAGCAGTTCTTC.

The sample holds a few counts of this clonotype. This chain links TRBV5-5 with TRBJ2-7; 9 bases line up with TRBD2. With V trimmed by 4 bases and J by 7 bases, 12 bases remained unmatched. The CDR3 runs to 15 residues. In germline, CDR1 is SGHKS, CDR2 YYEKEE (reference sequence). CDR3 residues: CASSHLAGPSGEQYF. CDR3 coding DNA: TGTGCCAGCAGCCATCTAGCGGGGCCATCGGGTGAGCAGTACTTC.

Ten or more counts support this clonotype. The chain has TRBV6-5 and TRBJ1-6; TRBD1 agrees at 7 bases. The CDR3 is made up of 16 amino acids. Germline CDR1 is MNHEY and CDR2 is SVGAGI. Trimming cost V 0 bases and J 5 bases; bases outside gene matches: 4. The CDR3 region is CASSYSRQGHNSPLHF. The CDR3 DNA sequence: TGTGCCAGCAGTTACTCGAGACAGGGCCATAATTCACCCCTCCACTTT.

As for this clonotype: A much more abundant neighbour one base away suggests this may be a read error. The chain links TRBV5-1 to TRBJ2-1, with D perhaps TRBD1 or TRBD2 (6 bases each). The CDR3 has 16 residues. Between the trimmed V and J ends, which lost 6 bases and 1 base, there was a span of 17 bases. Germline loops: CDR1 SGHRS, CDR2 YFSETQ. The CDR3 DNA reads as TGCGCCAGCAACCCGGGGGCTACTTCTTCCTACAATGAGCAGTTCTTC. The encoded protein is CASNPGATSSYNEQFF.

The J gene is TRBJ1-1, the V gene TRBV4-1; TRBD1 agrees at 7 bases. With 0 bases clipped from V and 4 bases from J, the junction kept 11 bases outside the gene matches. Germline V gene sequence: CDR1 MGHRA, CDR2 YSYEKL. This CDR3 is 17 amino acids long. DNA of the CDR3: TGCGCCAGCAGCCAAGATCCGACAGGGTTTAGGAGCACTGAAGCTTTCTTT. This translates into CASSQDPTGFRSTEAFF.

This clonotype was observed a handful of times. This chain joins TRBV28 and TRBJ2-2; a weak D match, TRBD1 (6 bases). Germline V gene lookup returns CDR1 MDHEN and CDR2 SYDVKM. The CDR3 runs 15 residues. Trimming removed 4 bases at V and 6 bases at J, with 15 bases between. CDR3 DNA sequence: TGTGCCAGCAGTTCCCCCTCCAGGGGCTCCGGGGAGCTGTTTTTT. Translating gives CASSSPSRGSGELFF.

This clonotype was picked up many times. The genes are TRBV6-5 and TRBJ2-4; weak D call: TRBD1 (5 bases). CDR3 size: 13 residues. With 8 bases removed from V and 2 bases from J, the gap between germline ends came to 10 bases. The germline CDR1 and CDR2 sequences are MNHEY and SVGAGI. The chain's CDR3 is CASAGWTKNIQYF. CDR3 in DNA: TGTGCCAGCGCAGGGTGGACCAAAAACATTCAGTACTTC.